The clone carrying this T cell receptor (beta chain) is classed as medium-sized. Its antigen is undetermined. Original processing notes: Using the CDR3 differences seen across clinicopathological groups, the authors built a distant-metastasis classifier for papillary thyroid cancer, which was meant to discriminate distant-metastatic patients. Via MiXCR, TCRdb re-called the PCR reads. The V and J calls and clone size come from TCRdb's table, not from the authors' own analysis. The sample yields tens of thousands of clones, 25% to 30% seen once. This sample is part of a study of metastatic and nonmetastatic thyroid tumors. Study information: Patients with malignant and benign thyroid disease provided blood and tumor or nodule tissue, whose repertoires were compared. Study-wide points: Reportedly, malignant thyroid tumors had significantly higher TCR beta diversity than benign nodules, in blood and tumor.

No treatment had been given to any patient before thyroid surgery. V shed 6 bases and J shed 2 bases, with 5 bases lying between them. CDR1 is MNHEY, CDR2 SVGEGT, per germline. The CDR3 is 11 amino acids. The source is a female donor with papillary thyroid cancer or a benign thyroid nodule (not recorded which). Some clones in this sample may be carry-over from other donors' samples. Sequencing was performed on blood. V gene TRBV6-2 or TRBV6-3 combines with J gene TRBJ2-7, with D uncertain. The chain's CDR3 is CASRETYEQYF. DNA for the CDR3: TGTGCCAGCAGGGAGACCTACGAGCAGTACTTC.